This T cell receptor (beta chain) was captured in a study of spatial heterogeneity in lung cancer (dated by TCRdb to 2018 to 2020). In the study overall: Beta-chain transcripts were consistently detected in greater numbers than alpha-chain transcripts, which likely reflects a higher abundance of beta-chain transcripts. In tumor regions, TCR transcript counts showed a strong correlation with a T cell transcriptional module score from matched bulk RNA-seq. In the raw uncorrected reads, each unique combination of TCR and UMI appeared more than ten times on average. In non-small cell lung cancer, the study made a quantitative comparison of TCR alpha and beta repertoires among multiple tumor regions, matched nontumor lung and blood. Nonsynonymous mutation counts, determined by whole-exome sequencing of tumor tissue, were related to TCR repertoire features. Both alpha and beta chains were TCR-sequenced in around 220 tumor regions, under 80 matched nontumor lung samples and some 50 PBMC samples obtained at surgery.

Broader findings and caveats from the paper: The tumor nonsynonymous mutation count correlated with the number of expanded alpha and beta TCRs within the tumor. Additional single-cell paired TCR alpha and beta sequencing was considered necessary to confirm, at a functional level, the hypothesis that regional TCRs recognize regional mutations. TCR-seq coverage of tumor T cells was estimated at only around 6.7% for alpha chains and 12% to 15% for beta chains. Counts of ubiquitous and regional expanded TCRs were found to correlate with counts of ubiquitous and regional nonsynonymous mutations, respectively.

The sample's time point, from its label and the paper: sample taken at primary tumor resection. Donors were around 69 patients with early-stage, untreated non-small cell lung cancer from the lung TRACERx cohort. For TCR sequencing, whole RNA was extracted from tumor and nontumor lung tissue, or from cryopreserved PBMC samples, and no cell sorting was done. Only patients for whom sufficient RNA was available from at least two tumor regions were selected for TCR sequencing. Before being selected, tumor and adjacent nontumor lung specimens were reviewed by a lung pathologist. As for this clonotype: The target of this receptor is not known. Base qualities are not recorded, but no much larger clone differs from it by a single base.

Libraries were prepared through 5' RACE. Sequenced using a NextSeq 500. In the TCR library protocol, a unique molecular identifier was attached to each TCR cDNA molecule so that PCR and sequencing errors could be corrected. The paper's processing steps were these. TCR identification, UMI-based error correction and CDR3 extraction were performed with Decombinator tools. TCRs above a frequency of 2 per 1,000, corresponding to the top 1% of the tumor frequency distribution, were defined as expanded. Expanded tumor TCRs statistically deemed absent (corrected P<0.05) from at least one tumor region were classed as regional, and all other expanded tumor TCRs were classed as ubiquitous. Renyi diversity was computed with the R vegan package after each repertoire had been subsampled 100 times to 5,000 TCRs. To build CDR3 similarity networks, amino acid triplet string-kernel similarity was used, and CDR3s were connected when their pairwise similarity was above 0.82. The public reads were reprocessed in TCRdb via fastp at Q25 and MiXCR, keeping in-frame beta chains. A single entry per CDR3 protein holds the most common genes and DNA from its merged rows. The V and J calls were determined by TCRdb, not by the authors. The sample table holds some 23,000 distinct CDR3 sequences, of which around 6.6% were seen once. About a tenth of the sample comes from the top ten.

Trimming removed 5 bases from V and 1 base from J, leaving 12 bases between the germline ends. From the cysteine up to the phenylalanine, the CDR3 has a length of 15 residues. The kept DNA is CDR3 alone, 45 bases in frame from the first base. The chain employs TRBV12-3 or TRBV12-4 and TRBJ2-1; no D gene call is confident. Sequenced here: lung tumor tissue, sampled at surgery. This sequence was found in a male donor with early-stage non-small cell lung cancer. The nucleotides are TGTGCCAGCAGTCGAAGCCCCGTTTCCTACAATGAGCAGTTCTTC. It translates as CASSRSPVSYNEQFF.